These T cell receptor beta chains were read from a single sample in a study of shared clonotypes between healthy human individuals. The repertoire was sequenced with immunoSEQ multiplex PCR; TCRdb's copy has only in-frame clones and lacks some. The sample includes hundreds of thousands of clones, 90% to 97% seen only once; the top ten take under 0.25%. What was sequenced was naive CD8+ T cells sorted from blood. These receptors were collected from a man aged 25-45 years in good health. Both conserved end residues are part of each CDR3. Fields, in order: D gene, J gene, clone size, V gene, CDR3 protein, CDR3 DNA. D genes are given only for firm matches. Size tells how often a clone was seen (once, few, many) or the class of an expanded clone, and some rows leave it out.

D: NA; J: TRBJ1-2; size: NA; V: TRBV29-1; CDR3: CSVEDHHRDLVFTF; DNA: TGCAGCGTTGAAGATCATCATAGGGATCTGGTATTCACCTTC
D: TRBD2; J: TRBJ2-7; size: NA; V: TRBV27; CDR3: CASSSSTSGSQYEQYF; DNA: TGTGCCAGCAGTTCCTCGACTAGCGGGAGTCAGTACGAGCAGTACTTC
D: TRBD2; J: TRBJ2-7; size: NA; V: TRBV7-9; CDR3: CASSLGRGGYEQYF; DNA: TGTGCCAGCAGCTTAGGTAGGGGAGGGTACGAGCAGTACTTC
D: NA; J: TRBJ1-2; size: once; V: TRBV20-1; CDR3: CTHGGDYGYTF; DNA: TGCACCCATGGGGGGGACTATGGCTACACCTTC
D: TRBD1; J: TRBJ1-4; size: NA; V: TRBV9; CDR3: CASSVGDRGFEKLFF; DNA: TGTGCCAGCAGCGTAGGGGACAGAGGATTTGAAAAACTGTTTTTT
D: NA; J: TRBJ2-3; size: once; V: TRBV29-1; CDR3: CSVEHPGTSMVTDTQYF; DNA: TGCAGCGTTGAACATCCCGGTACTAGTATGGTCACAGATACGCAGTATTTT
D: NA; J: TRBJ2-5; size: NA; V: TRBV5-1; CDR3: CASSLGTVREQETQYF; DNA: TGCGCCAGCAGCTTGGGGACAGTGAGGGAACAAGAGACCCAGTACTTC
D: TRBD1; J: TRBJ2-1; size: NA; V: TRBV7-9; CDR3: CASSPEDRGMDEQFF; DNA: TGTGCCAGCAGCCCGGAGGACAGGGGGATGGATGAGCAGTTCTTC
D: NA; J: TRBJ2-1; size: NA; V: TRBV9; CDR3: CASSAPVGTDYNEQFF; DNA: TGTGCCAGCAGCGCCCCCGTAGGGACGGATTACAATGAGCAGTTCTTC
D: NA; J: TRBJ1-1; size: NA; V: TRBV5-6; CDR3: CASSSPWTEAFF; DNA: TGTGCCAGCAGCTCCCCATGGACTGAAGCTTTCTTT
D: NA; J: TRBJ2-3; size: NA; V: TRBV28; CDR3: CASSITGSGRLDTQYF; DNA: TGTGCCAGCAGTATAACAGGCTCAGGTCGACTAGATACGCAGTATTTT
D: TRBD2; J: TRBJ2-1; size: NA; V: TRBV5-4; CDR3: CASGTGTSGNEQFF; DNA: TGTGCCAGCGGCACCGGGACTAGCGGCAATGAGCAGTTCTTC
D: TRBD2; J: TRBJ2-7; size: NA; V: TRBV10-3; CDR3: CAIGLTSGPSYEQYF; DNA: TGTGCCATCGGTTTAACTAGCGGGCCTTCCTACGAGCAGTACTTC
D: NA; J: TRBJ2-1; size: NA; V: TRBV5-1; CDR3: CASSLARYNEQFF; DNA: TGCGCCAGCAGCTTGGCCCGATACAATGAGCAGTTCTTC
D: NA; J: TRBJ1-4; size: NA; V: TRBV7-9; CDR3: CASSFSQGTSVKGEKLFF; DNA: TGTGCCAGCAGCTTTTCACAGGGTACTTCGGTGAAGGGAGAAAAACTGTTTTTT
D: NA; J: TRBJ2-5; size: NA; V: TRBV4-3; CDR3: CASSQDLGYGEETQYF; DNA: TGCGCCAGCAGCCAAGATCTCGGCTACGGGGAAGAGACCCAGTACTTC
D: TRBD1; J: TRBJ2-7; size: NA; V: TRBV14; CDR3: CASSQGQGPYEQYF; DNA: TGTGCCAGCAGCCAAGGACAGGGGCCTTACGAGCAGTACTTC
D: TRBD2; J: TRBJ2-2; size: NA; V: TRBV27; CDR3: CASSNRLAGTPGELFF; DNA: TGTGCCAGCAGTAACAGACTAGCGGGGACCCCCGGGGAGCTGTTTTTT
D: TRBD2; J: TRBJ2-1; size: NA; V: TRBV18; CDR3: CASSQGLAGTYNEQFF; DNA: TGTGCCAGCTCACAGGGACTAGCGGGAACCTACAATGAGCAGTTCTTC
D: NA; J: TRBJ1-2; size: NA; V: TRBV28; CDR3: CASSHLAPEGYGYTF; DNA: TGTGCCAGCAGTCACCTGGCGCCCGAGGGCTATGGCTACACCTTC
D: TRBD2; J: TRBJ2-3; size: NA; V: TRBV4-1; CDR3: CASSQALAGVADTQYF; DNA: TGCGCCAGCAGCCAAGCACTAGCGGGAGTCGCAGATACGCAGTATTTT
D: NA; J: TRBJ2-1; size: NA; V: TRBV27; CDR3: CASSLGGGAGKQIGEQFF; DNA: TGTGCCAGCAGTTTAGGAGGGGGAGCGGGAAAGCAGATCGGTGAGCAGTTCTTC
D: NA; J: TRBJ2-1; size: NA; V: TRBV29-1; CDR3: CSVEGSIAVLSWDEQFF; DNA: TGCAGCGTTGAAGGGTCCATTGCGGTTCTATCATGGGATGAGCAGTTCTTC
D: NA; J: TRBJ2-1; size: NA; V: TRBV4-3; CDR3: CASSQDRTQEHNEQFF; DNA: TGCGCCAGCAGCCAAGATAGGACACAGGAGCACAATGAGCAGTTCTTC
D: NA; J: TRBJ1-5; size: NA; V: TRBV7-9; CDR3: CASSEGAQPQHF; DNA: TGTGCCAGCAGCGAGGGAGCGCAGCCCCAGCATTTT
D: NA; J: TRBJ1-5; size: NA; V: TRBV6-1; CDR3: CASSEVRTTPVVGNQPQHF; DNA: TGTGCCAGCAGTGAAGTAAGAACGACTCCGGTGGTTGGCAATCAGCCCCAGCATTTT
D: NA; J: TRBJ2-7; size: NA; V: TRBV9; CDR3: CASSVEVGGTTSKQYF; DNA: TGTGCCAGCAGCGTAGAGGTGGGTGGCACCACCTCAAAGCAGTACTTC
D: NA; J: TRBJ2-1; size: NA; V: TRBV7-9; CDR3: CASSPSNPGVNEQFF; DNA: TGTGCCAGCAGCCCTTCTAACCCAGGGGTTAATGAGCAGTTCTTC
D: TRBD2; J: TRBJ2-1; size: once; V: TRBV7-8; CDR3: CASSYPRTSGSVGGYNEQFF; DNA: TGTGCCAGCAGCTACCCAAGGACTAGCGGGAGCGTAGGTGGCTACAATGAGCAGTTCTTC
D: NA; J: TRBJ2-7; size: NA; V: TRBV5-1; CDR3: CASSPGDVGVTFYEQYF; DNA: TGCGCCAGCAGCCCTGGCGATGTAGGGGTTACGTTCTACGAGCAGTACTTC
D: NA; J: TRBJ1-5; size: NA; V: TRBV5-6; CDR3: CASSLGRGQPQHF; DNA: TGTGCCAGCAGCCTTGGGCGAGGTCAGCCCCAGCATTTT
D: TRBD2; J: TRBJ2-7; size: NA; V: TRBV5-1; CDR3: CASSFFSGSGYEQYF; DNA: TGCGCCAGCAGCTTTTTCAGCGGGAGCGGCTACGAGCAGTACTTC
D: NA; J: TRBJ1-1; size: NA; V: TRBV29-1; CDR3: CSVVPSNTEAFF; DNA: TGCAGCGTTGTTCCCTCTAACACTGAAGCTTTCTTT
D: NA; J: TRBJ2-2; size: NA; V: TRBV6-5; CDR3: CASNPGTGELFF; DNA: TGTGCCAGCAACCCAGGGACCGGGGAGCTGTTTTTT
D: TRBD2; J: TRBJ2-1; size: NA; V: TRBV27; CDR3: CASSPWTSGDSYNEQFF; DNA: TGTGCCAGCAGTCCGTGGACTAGCGGAGACTCCTACAATGAGCAGTTCTTC
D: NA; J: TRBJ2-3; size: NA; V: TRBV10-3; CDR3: CATTGGPTSGDTQYF; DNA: TGTGCCACCACCGGTGGGCCAACCTCGGGAGATACGCAGTATTTT
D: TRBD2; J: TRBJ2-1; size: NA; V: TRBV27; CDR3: CASSQTSGTNNEQFF; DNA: TGTGCCAGCAGTCAGACTAGCGGGACCAACAATGAGCAGTTCTTC
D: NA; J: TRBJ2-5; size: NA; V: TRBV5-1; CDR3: CASSLGGGMDQETQYF; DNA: TGCGCCAGCAGCTTGGGGGGCGGTATGGACCAAGAGACCCAGTACTTC
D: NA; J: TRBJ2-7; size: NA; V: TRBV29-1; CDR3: CSVVGRRGSSLGEEQYF; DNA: TGCAGCGTTGTAGGTCGGAGGGGGTCCTCTCTAGGGGAAGAGCAGTACTTC
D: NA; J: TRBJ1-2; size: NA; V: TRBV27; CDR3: CASSLRAGGYGYTF; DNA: TGTGCCAGCAGTTTAAGGGCCGGAGGCTATGGCTACACCTTC
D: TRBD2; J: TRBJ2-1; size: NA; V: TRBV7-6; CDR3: CASSLYSGSPNEQFF; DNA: TGTGCCAGCAGCTTATATAGCGGGAGCCCCAATGAGCAGTTCTTC
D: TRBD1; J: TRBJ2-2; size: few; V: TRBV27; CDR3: CASSPLQGAGELFF; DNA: TGTGCCAGCAGCCCCCTTCAGGGGGCCGGGGAGCTGTTTTTT
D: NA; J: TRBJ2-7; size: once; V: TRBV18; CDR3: CASRRKGLSTAEEQYF; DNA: TGTGCCAGCCGGCGAAAGGGACTTTCTACCGCCGAAGAGCAGTACTTC
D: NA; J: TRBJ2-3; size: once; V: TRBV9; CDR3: CASLRADTQYF; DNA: TGTGCCAGCCTGCGGGCAGATACGCAGTATTTT
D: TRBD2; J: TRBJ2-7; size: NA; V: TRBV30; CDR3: CAWVGKGLAGYYEQYF; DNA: TGTGCCTGGGTTGGGAAGGGACTAGCGGGGTACTACGAGCAGTACTTC
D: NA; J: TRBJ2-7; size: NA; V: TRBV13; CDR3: CASSFLRGEQYF; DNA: TGTGCCAGCAGCTTTCTCAGGGGCGAGCAGTACTTC
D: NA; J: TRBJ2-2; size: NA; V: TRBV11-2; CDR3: CASTFSGELFF; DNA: TGTGCCAGCACCTTCTCCGGGGAGCTGTTTTTT
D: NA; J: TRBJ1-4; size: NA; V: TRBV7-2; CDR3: CASSLGGTVANEKLFF; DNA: TGTGCCAGCAGCTTAGGAGGGACCGTGGCTAACGAAAAACTGTTTTTT
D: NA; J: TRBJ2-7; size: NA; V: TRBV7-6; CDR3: CASSSGRAQFEQYF; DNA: TGTGCCAGCAGCTCCGGCCGGGCCCAGTTCGAGCAGTACTTC
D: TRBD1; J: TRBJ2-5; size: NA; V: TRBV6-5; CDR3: CASSYGTGSEETQYF; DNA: TGTGCCAGCAGTTACGGGACAGGGTCCGAAGAGACCCAGTACTTC
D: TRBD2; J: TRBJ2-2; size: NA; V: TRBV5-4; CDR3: CASSLVSGSTGELFF; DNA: TGTGCCAGCAGCTTGGTTAGCGGGAGCACCGGGGAGCTGTTTTTT
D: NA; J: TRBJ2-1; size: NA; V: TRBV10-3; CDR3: CAISESASLGYNEQFF; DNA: TGTGCCATCAGTGAGTCGGCAAGTTTGGGTTACAATGAGCAGTTCTTC
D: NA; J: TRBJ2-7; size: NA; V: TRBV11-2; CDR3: CASSTITGTGSSYEQYF; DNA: TGTGCCAGCAGCACCATTACCGGGACGGGGAGCTCCTACGAGCAGTACTTC
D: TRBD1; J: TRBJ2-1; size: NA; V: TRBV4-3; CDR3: CASSQEETGDRGFHNEQFF; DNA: TGCGCCAGCAGCCAAGAGGAGACGGGAGACAGGGGATTTCACAATGAGCAGTTCTTC
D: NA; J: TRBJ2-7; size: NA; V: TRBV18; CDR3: CASSPPGRFGEQYF; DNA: TGTGCCAGCTCACCACCAGGCCGGTTCGGCGAGCAGTACTTC